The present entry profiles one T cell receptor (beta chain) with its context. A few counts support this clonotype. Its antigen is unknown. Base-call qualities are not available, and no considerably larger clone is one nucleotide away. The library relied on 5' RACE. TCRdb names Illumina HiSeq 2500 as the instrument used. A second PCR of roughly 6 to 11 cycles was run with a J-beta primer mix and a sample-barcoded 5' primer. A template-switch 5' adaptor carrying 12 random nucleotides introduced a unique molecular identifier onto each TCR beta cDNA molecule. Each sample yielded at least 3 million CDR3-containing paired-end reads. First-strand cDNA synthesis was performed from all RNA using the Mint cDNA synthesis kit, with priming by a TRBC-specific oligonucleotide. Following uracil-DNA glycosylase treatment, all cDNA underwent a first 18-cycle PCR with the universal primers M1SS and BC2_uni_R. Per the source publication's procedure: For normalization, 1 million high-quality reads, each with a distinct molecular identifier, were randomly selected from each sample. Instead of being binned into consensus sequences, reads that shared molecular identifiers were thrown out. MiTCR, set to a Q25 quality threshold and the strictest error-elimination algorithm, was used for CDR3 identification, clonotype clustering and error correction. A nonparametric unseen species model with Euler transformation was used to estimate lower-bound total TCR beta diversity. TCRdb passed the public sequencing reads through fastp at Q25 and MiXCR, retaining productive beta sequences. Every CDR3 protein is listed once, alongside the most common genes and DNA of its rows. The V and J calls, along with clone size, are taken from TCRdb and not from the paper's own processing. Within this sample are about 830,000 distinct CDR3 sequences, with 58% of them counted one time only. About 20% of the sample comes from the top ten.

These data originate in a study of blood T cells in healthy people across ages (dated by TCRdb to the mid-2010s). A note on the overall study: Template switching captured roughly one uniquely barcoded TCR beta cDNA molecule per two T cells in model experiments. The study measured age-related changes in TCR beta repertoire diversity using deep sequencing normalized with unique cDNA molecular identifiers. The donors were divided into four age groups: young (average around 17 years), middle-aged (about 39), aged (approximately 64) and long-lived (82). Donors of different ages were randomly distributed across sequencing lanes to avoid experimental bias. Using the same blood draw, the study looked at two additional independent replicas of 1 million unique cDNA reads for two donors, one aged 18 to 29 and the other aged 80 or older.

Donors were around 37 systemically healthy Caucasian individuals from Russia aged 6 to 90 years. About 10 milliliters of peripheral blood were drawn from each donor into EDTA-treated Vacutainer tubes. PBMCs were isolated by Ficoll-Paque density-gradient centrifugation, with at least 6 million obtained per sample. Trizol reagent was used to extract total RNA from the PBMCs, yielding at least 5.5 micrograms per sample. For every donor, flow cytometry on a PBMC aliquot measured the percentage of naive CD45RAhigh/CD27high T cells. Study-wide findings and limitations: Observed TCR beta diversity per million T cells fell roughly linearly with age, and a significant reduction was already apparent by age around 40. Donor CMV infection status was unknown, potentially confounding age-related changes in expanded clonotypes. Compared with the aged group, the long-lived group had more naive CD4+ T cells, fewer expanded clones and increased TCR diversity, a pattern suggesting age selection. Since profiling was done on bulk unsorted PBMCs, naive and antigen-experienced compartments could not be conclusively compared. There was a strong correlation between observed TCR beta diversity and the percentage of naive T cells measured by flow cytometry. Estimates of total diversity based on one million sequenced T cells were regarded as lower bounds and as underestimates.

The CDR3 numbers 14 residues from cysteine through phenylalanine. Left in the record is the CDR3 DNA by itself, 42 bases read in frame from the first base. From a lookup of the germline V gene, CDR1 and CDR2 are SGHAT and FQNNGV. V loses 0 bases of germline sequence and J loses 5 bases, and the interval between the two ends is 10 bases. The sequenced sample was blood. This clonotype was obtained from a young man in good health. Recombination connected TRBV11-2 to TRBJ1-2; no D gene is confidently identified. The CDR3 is CASSLDPGPYGYTF. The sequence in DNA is TGTGCCAGCAGCTTAGACCCGGGTCCATATGGCTACACCTTC. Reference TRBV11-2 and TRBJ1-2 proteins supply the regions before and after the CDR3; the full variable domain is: EAGVAQSPRYKIIEKRQSVAFWCNPISGHATLYWYQQILGQGPKLLIQFQNNGVVDDSQLPKDRFSAERLKGVDSTLKIQPAKLEDSAVYLCASSLDPGPYGYTFGSGTRLTVV.